These 18 T cell receptor beta chains share one sample of origin, sequenced in a study of T-cell memory formation after mild COVID-19. TCRdb recomputed calls from the 5' RACE reads with MiXCR, one row per CDR3 protein. This table has roughly 300,000 distinct CDR3 sequences, approximately 8.4% appearing once. Sequencing was done on a sample of PBMCs or a T cell subset sorted from them (not recorded which). The receptors stem from a man younger than 35 who had mild COVID-19 (a few samples of this study predate the infection). Cell type and time point are not known.

This clonotype was detected a few times. Written as DNA, the CDR3 is TGTGCCAGCAGCCAAGATAGGCGCCAGTTCTACAATCAGCCCCAGCATTTT. Translating it yields CASSQDRRQFYNQPQHF. This chain links TRBV14 with TRBJ1-5; D uncertain. The length of the CDR3 is 17 residues. Trimming cost V 0 bases and J 3 bases, with 15 bases left between them. CDR1 SGHDN and CDR2 FVKESK come from the germline V gene.

CDR3 amino acids: CASSLFSYEAFF. CDR3 coding DNA: TGTGCCAGCAGCTTGTTTAGCTATGAAGCTTTCTTT. This chain uses TRBV7-8 with TRBJ1-1; no clear D. Deletions cut 3 bases from V and 7 bases from J, with 9 bases between. CDR3 size: 12 residues. Germline loops: CDR1 SGHVS, CDR2 FQNEAQ.

This sequence joins TRBV9 and TRBJ2-7, with TRBD2 matching 7 bases. The CDR3 is made up of 14 amino acids. The V gene end was trimmed by 2 bases and the J gene end by 0 bases; junction bases not matched to a gene: 2. In germline, CDR1 is SGDLS, CDR2 YYNGEE. The CDR3 nucleotides read TGTGCCAGCAGCGTCGGGGGGAGCTCCTACGAGCAGTACTTC. This gives the protein CASSVGGSSYEQYF.

This clonotype was seen many times. V gene TRBV12-3 or TRBV12-4 combines with J gene TRBJ1-5; no clear D. The CDR3 runs 13 residues. The V end was cut by 2 bases, the J end by 6 bases, with 8 bases between. CDR3 sequence (DNA): TGTGCCAGCAGTTTAACGGGAGTTCAGCCCCAGCATTTT. Translated: CASSLTGVQPQHF.

In nucleotides, the CDR3 is TGCGCCAGCAGCCCCCGAGGCGGGGGACGCTACGAGCAGTACTTC. It codes for CASSPRGGGRYEQYF. The chain combines TRBV5-1 with TRBJ2-7; 7 positions match TRBD2. V was pared by 4 bases and J by 3 bases, with 10 bases of the junction left unmatched. This CDR3 has 15 amino acids. Germline V CDR1 and CDR2: SGHRS, YFSETQ.

This clonotype has ten or more counts. This chain uses TRBV7-3 with TRBJ2-3; no clear D. The V gene's germline CDR1 is SGHTA and CDR2 FQGTGA. Trimming stripped 4 bases from V and 6 bases from J, with 11 bases between. The CDR3 spans 13 residues. CDR3 in DNA: TGTGCCAGCAGCTACTCTACTTTTGATACGCAGTATTTT. This translates into CASSYSTFDTQYF. The entire variable domain, with the rest obtained from reference TRBV7-3 and TRBJ2-3, is as follows: GAGVSQTPSNKVTEKGKYVELRCDPISGHTALYWYRQSLGQGPEFLIYFQGTGAADDSGLPNDRFFAVRPEGSVSTLKIQRTERGDSAVYLCASSYSTFDTQYFGPGTRLTVL.

This clonotype was observed a few times. V is TRBV7-9 and J is TRBJ2-3; no definite D call. Germline V CDR1 and CDR2: SEHNR, FQNEAQ (reference sequence). V was shortened by 5 bases and J by 3 bases, with 12 bases between the two germline ends. The CDR3 loop spans 14 amino acids. CDR3 protein: CASSPRLRTDTQYF. CDR3 coding DNA: TGTGCCAGCAGCCCGAGGCTAAGAACAGATACGCAGTATTTT.

The chain joins TRBV7-2 to TRBJ1-1; a weak D match, TRBD1 (6 bases). Germline V gives CDR1 SGHTA, CDR2 FQGNSA. Between the trimmed V and J ends, which lost 8 bases and 6 bases, there was a span of 16 bases. This CDR3 has 13 amino acids. The CDR3 sequence is CASGQGSGAEAFF. The CDR3 DNA reads TGTGCCAGCGGGCAGGGGAGTGGGGCTGAAGCTTTCTTT.

This clonotype was seen a few times. V gene TRBV5-1 combines with J gene TRBJ2-7, with TRBD2 identical over 9 bases. This CDR3 comprises 15 residues. CDR1 and CDR2 (germline): SGHRS, YFSETQ. With V trimmed by 4 bases and J by 3 bases, 8 bases remained unmatched. Here the CDR3 DNA reads TGCGCCAGCAGCCCTGGGATAGCGGGGGTCTACGAGCAGTACTTC. Its translation: CASSPGIAGVYEQYF. Together with reference TRBV5-1 and TRBJ2-7, the CDR3 gives the full variable domain: KAGVTQTPRYLIKTRGQQVTLSCSPISGHRSVSWYQQTPGQGLQFLFEYFSETQRNKGNFPGRFSGRQFSNSRSEMNVSTLELGDSALYLCASSPGIAGVYEQYFGPGTRLTVT.

The chain has TRBV11-2 and TRBJ2-6; D not resolved. Germline loops: CDR1 SGHAT, CDR2 FQNNGV. CDR3 length: 14 residues. V was cut by 5 bases and J by 0 bases, with 5 bases left in between. The CDR3 nucleotides are TGTGCCAGCAGCGGGGTCTCTGGGGCCAACGTCCTGACTTTC. Translating it yields CASSGVSGANVLTF.

The chain links TRBV15 to TRBJ2-5, with 8 bases aligning to TRBD1. The germline gives CDR1 LNHNV, CDR2 YYDKDF (reference sequence). CDR3 length: 16 residues. V shed 0 bases and J 5 bases; nucleotides not matched to a gene: 8. The CDR3 nucleotides read TGTGCCACCAGCAGAGATTGGACAGGGACAAGGGAGACCCAGTACTTC. This codes for CATSRDWTGTRETQYF.

The chain employs TRBV12-3 or TRBV12-4 and TRBJ2-5, with D hard to call. The CDR3 totals 13 residues. V was shortened by 1 base and J by 7 bases, with 10 bases between the two germline ends. The DNA for the CDR3 is TGTGCCAGCAGTTTAGTCGGACGCGGGACCCAGTACTTC. Amino acid sequence: CASSLVGRGTQYF.

This clonotype was observed a few times. In nucleotides, the CDR3 is TGTGCCAGCAGCTCCAGACAGGGGGCGGAAGGCACTGAAGCTTTCTTT. Amino acids: CASSSRQGAEGTEAFF. The chain joins TRBV7-9 to TRBJ1-1, with TRBD1 identical over 10 bases. This CDR3 has 16 residues. Looked up from germline, CDR1 is SEHNR and CDR2 is FQNEAQ (reference sequence). V was clipped by 4 bases and J by 4 bases; unmatched bases: 9.

CDR3 region: CASSGGDGQPQHF. The CDR3 DNA follows: TGTGCCAGCAGTGGGGGTGACGGTCAGCCCCAGCATTTT. This chain uses TRBV12-3 or TRBV12-4 with TRBJ1-5, with a weak D call TRBD1 (5 bases). The CDR3 has 13 amino acids. Trimming took 5 bases from V and 6 from J, leaving 11 bases between them.

This chain uses TRBV3-1 with TRBJ2-3; TRBD2 matches 10 bases. The CDR3 is made up of 16 amino acids. Per germline, CDR1 LGHDT and CDR2 YNNKEL (reference sequence). J gave up 2 bases and V 3 bases, and 5 bases lay outside the gene matches. CDR3: CASSHGLADITDTQYF. DNA for the CDR3: TGTGCCAGCAGCCATGGACTAGCGGACATCACAGATACGCAGTATTTT.

This clonotype was counted between two and nine times. The chain is built from TRBV7-6 and TRBJ2-7; TRBD1 aligns across 8 bases. Germline CDR1 reads SGHVS; CDR2 reads FNYEAQ. With V trimmed by 4 bases and J by 3 bases, 2 bases remained unmatched. CDR3 length equals 13 residues. Here the CDR3 reads CASSSTGGYEQYF. The CDR3 DNA is TGTGCCAGCAGCTCTACAGGGGGCTACGAGCAGTACTTC. The full variable domain, its missing parts supplied by reference TRBV7-6 and TRBJ2-7, is GAGVSQSPRYKVTKRGQDVALRCDPISGHVSLYWYRQALGQGPEFLTYFNYEAQQDKSGLPNDRFSAERPEGSISTLTIQRTEQRDSAMYRCASSSTGGYEQYFGPGTRLTVT.

The gene calls are TRBV5-1 and TRBJ2-3, with TRBD2 identical over 13 bases. The V and J ends lost 4 bases and 2 bases, in that order; junction bases with no gene match: 7. Germline V gene sequence: CDR1 SGHRS, CDR2 YFSETQ. The CDR3 loop spans 17 amino acids. The CDR3: CASSRTSGGANTDTQYF. CDR3 nucleotides: TGCGCCAGCAGCCGAACTAGCGGGGGGGCTAACACAGATACGCAGTATTTT.

J is TRBJ1-5 and V is TRBV27; a possible D gene is TRBD1 (6 bases). The CDR3 sequence is 17 residues long. The V end lost 3 bases, the J end lost 2 bases, and 17 bases lay between the germline ends. Germline loops: CDR1 MNHEY, CDR2 SMNVEV (reference sequence). The CDR3 DNA reads TGTGCCAGCAGTTTGACCTCAGGGGACGTAGGCAATCAGCCCCAGCATTTT. Translation: CASSLTSGDVGNQPQHF.